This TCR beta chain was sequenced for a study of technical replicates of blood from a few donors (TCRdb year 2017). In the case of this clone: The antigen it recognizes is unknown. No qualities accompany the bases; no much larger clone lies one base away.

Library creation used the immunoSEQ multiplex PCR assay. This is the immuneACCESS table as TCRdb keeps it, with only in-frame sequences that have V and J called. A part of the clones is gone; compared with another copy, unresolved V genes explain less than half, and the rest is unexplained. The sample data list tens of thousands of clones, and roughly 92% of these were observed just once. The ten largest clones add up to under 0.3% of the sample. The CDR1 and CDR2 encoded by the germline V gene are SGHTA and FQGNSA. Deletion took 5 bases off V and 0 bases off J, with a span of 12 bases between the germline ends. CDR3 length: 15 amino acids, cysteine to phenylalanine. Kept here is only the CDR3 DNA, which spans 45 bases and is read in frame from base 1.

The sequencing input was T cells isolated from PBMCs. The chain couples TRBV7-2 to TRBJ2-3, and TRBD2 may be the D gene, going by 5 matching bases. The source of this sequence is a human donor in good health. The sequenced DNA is TGTGCCAGCAGCCTCGGACTTGCTAGCACAGATACGCAGTATTTT. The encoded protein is CASSLGLASTDTQYF.